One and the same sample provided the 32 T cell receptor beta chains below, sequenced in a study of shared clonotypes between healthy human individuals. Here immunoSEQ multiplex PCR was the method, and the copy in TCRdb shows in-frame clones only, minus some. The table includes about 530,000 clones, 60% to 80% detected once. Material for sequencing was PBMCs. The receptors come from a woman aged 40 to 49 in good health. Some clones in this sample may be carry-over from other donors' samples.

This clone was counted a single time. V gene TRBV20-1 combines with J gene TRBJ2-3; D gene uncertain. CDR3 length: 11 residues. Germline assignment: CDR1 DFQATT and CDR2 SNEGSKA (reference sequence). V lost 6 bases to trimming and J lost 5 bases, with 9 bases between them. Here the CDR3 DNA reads TGCAGTGCCAAGTCCCTAGATACGCAGTATTTT. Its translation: CSAKSLDTQYF.

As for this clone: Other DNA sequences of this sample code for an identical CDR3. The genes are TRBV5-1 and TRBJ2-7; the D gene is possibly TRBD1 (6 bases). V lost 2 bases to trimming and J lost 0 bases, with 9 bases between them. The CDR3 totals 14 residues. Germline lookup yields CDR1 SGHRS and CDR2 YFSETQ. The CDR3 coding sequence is TGCGCCAGCAGCTTAGGGGGAGACTCCTACGAGCAGTACTTC. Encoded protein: CASSLGGDSYEQYF. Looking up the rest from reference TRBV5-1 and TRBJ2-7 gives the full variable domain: KAGVTQTPRYLIKTRGQQVTLSCSPISGHRSVSWYQQTPGQGLQFLFEYFSETQRNKGNFPGRFSGRQFSNSRSEMNVSTLELGDSALYLCASSLGGDSYEQYFGPGTRLTVT.

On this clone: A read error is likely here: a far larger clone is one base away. CDR3 nucleotide sequence: TGTGCCAGCACTATGGACGGTTCTAGCAATCAGCCCCAGCATTTT. Protein sequence: CASTMDGSSNQPQHF. This rearrangement joins TRBV6-1 to TRBJ1-5; D remains unclear. Germline V gives CDR1 MNHNS, CDR2 SASEGT. Trimming took off 7 bases at V and 0 bases at J, with 13 bases between the two ends. The CDR3 covers 15 residues.

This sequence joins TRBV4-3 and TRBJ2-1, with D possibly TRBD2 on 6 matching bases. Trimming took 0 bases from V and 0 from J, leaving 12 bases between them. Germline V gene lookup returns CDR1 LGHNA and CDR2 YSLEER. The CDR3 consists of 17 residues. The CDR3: CASSQDPSGYSYNEQFF. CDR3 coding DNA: TGCGCCAGCAGCCAAGACCCAAGCGGGTACTCCTACAATGAGCAGTTCTTC.

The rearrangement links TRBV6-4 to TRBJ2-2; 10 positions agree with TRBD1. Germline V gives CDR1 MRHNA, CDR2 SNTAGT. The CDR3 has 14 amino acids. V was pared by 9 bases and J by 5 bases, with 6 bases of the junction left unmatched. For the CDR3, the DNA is TGTGCCAGTCGACAGGGGGCTGGAACCGGGGAGCTGTTTTTT. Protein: CASRQGAGTGELFF.

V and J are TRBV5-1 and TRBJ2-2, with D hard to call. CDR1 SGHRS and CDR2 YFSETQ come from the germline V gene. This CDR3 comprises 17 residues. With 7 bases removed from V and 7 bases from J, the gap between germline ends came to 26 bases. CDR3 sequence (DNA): TGCGCCAGCTCCGCACTCCGGATGGGCACAGAGATCGGGGAGCTGTTTTTT. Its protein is CASSALRMGTEIGELFF.

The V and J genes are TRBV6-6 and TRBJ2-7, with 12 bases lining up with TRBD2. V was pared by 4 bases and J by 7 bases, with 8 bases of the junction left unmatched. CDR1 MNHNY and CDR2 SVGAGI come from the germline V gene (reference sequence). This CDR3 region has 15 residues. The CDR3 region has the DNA TGTGCCAGCAGTTCCGGACTAGCGGGATTATATGAGCAGTACTTC. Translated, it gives CASSSGLAGLYEQYF.

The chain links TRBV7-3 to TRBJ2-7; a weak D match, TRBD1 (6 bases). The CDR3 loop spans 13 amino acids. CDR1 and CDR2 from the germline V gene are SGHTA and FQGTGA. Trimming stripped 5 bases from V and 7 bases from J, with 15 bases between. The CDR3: CASSPGGSSEQYF. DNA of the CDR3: TGTGCCAGCAGCCCTGGGGGCTCCAGTGAGCAGTACTTC.

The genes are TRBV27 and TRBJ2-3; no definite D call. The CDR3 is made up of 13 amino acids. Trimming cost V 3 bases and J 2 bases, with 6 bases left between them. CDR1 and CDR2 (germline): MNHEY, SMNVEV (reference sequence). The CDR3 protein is CASSFGVTDTQYF. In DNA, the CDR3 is TGTGCCAGCAGTTTTGGTGTCACAGATACGCAGTATTTT.

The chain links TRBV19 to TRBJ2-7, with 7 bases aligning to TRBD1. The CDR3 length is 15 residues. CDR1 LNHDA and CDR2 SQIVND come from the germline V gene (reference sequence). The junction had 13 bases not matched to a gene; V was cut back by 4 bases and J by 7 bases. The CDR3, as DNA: TGTGCCAGTAGTACACCGGGACAGAGCCTCGCGGAGCAGTACTTC. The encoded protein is CASSTPGQSLAEQYF.

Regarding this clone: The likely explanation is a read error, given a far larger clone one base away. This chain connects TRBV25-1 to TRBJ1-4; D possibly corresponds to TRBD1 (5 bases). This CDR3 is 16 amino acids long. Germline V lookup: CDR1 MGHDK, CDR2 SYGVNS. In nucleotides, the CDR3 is TGTGCCGGCAGTGAATGGTTTTCAGGGACTAATGAAAAACTGTTTTTT. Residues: CAGSEWFSGTNEKLFF.

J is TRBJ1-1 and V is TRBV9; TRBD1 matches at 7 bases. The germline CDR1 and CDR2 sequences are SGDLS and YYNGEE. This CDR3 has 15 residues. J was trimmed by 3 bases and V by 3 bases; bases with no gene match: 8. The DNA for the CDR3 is TGTGCCAGCAGCGGTCAGGGGGTCCTCGACACTGAAGCTTTCTTT. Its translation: CASSGQGVLDTEAFF. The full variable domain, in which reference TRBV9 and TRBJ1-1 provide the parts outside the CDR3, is DSGVTQTPKHLITATGQRVTLRCSPRSGDLSVYWYQQSLDQGLQFLIQYYNGEERAKGNILERFSAQQFPDLHSELNLSSLELGDSALYFCASSGQGVLDTEAFFGQGTRLTVV.

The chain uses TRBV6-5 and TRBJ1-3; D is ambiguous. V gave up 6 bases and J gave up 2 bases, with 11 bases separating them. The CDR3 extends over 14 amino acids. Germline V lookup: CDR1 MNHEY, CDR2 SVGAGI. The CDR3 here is CASRGRSPGNTIYF. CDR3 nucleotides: TGTGCCAGCAGAGGTCGGAGCCCTGGAAACACCATATATTTT.

As DNA, the CDR3 is TGTGCCAGCAGGCCGTCCCTGTACGAGCAGTACTTC. It encodes CASRPSLYEQYF. The V gene is TRBV6-5, the J gene TRBJ2-7; D unclear. CDR1 is MNHEY, CDR2 SVGAGI, per germline. The V gene lost 6 bases and the J gene lost 4 bases, with 10 bases spanning the gap. The CDR3 length is 12 residues.

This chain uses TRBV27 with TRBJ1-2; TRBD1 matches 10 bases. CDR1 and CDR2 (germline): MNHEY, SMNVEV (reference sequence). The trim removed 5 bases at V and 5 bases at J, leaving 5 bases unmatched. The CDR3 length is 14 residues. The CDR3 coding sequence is TGTGCCAGCAGTCCAAGGACAGGGGGTTATGGCTACACCTTC. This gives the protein CASSPRTGGYGYTF.

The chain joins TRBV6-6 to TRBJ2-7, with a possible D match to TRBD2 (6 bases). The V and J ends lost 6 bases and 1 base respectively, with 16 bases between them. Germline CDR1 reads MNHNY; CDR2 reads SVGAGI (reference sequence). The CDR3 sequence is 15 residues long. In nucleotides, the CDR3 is TGTGCCAGCAGACTCGGGACTTTACTGTCCTACGAGCAGTACTTC. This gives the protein CASRLGTLLSYEQYF.

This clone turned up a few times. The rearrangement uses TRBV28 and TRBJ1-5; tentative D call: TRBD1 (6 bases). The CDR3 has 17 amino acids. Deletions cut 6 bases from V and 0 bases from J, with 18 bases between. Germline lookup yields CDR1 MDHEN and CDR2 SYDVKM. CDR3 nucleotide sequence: TGTGCCAGCAGCCCGGGACACATAGGATATAGCAATCAGCCCCAGCATTTT. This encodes CASSPGHIGYSNQPQHF.

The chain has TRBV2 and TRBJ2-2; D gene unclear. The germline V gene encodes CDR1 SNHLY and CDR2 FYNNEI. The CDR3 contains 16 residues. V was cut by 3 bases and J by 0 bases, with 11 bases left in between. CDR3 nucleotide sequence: TGTGCCAGCAGTGAGCCCCAGAGCGCGAACACCGGGGAGCTGTTTTTT. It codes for CASSEPQSANTGELFF.

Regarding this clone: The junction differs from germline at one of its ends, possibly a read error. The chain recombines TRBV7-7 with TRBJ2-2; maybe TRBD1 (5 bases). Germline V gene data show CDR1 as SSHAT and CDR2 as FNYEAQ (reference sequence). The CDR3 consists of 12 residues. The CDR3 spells CASSLGDGELFF. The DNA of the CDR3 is TGTGCTAGCAGCTTAGGGGACGGGGAGCTGTTTTTT.

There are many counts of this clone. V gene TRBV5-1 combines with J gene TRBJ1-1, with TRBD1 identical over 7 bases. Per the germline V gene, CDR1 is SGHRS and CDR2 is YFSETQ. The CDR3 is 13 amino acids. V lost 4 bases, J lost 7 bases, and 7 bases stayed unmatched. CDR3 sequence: CASSPDRPFEAFF. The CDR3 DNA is TGCGCCAGCAGCCCGGACAGGCCTTTTGAAGCTTTCTTT.

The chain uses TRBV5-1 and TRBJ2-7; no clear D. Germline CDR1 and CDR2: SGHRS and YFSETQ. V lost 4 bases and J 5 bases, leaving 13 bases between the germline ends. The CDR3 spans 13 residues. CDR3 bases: TGCGCCAGCAGCCCTGCGTTCGGGCACGAGCAGTACTTC. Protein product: CASSPAFGHEQYF.

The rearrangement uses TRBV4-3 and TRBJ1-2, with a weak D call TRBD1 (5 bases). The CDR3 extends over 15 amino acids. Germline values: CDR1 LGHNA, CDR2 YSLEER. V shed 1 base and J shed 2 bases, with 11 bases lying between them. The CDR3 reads CASSQAGPPNYGYTF. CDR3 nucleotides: TGCGCCAGCAGCCAAGCGGGACCGCCCAACTATGGCTACACCTTC.

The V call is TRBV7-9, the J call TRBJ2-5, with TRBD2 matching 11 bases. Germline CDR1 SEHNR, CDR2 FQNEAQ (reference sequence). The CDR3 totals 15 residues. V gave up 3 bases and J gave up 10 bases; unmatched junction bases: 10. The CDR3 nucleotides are TGTGCCAGCAGCTTCCTAGCGGGAGGACCGGGGGGCCAGTACTTC. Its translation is CASSFLAGGPGGQYF.

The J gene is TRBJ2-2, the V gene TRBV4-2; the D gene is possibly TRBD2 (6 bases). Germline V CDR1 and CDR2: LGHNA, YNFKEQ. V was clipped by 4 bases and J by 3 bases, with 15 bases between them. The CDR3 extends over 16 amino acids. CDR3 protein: CASSLFGTPHTGELFF. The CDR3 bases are TGTGCCAGCAGCCTATTCGGGACTCCACACACCGGGGAGCTGTTTTTT.

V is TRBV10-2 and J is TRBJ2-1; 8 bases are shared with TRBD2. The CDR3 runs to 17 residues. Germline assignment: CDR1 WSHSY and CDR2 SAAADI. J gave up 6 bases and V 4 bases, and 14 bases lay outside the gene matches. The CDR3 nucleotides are TGCGCCAGCAGTGGTATCACCCCCGGCACTAGCGGCAATGAGCAGTTCTTC. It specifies CASSGITPGTSGNEQFF.

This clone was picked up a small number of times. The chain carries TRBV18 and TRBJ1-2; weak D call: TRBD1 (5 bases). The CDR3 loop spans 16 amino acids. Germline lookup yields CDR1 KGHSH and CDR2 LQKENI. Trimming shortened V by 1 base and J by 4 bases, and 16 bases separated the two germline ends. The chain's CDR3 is CASSPLPTVDPYGYTF. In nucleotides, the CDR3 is TGTGCCAGCTCACCACTCCCGACAGTCGACCCCTATGGCTACACCTTC.

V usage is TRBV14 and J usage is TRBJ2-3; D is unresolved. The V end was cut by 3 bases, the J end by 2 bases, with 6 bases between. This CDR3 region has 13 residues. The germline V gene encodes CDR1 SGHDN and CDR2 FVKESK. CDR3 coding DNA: TGTGCCAGCAGCCAGTTACCCACAGATACGCAGTATTTT. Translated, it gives CASSQLPTDTQYF. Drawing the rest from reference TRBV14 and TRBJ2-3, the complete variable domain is EAGVTQFPSHSVIEKGQTVTLRCDPISGHDNLYWYRRVMGKEIKFLLHFVKESKQDESGMPNNRFLAERTGGTYSTLKVQPAELEDSGVYFCASSQLPTDTQYFGPGTRLTVL.

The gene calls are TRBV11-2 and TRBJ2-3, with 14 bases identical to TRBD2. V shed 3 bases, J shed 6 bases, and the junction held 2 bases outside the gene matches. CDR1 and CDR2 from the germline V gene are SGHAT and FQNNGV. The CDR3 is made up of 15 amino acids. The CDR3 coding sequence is TGTGCCAGCAGCTTGGGGACTAGCGGGAGTGATACGCAGTATTTT. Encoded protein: CASSLGTSGSDTQYF. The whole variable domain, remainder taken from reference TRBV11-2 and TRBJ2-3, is EAGVAQSPRYKIIEKRQSVAFWCNPISGHATLYWYQQILGQGPKLLIQFQNNGVVDDSQLPKDRFSAERLKGVDSTLKIQPAKLEDSAVYLCASSLGTSGSDTQYFGPGTRLTVL.

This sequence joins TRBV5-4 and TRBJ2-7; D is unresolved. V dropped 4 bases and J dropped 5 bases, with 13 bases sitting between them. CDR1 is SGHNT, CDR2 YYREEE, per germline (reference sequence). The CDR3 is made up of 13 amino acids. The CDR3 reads CASSAGRSDEQYF. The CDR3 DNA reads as TGTGCCAGCAGCGCTGGACGGTCCGACGAGCAGTACTTC. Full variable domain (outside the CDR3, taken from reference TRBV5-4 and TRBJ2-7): ETGVTQSPTHLIKTRGQQVTLRCSSQSGHNTVSWYQQALGQGPQFIFQYYREEENGRGNFPPRFSGLQFPNYSSELNVNALELDDSALYLCASSAGRSDEQYFGPGTRLTVT.

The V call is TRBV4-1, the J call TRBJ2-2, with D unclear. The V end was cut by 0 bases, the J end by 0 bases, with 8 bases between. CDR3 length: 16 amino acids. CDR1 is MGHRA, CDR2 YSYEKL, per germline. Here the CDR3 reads CASSQEGRTNTGELFF. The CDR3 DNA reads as TGCGCCAGCAGCCAAGAGGGCAGGACGAACACCGGGGAGCTGTTTTTT.

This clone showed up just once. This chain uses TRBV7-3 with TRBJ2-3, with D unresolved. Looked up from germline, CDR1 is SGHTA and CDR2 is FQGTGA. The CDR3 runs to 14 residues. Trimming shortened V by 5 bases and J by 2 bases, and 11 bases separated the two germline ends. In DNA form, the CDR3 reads TGTGCCAGCAGCCCGCCTAGAAACACAGATACGCAGTATTTT. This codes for CASSPPRNTDTQYF.

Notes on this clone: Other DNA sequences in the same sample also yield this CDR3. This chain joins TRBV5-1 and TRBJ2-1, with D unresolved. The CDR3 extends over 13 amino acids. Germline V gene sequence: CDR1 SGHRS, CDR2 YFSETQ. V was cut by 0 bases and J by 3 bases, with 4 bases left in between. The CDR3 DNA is TGCGCCAGCAGCTTGGATAGCTACAATGAGCAGTTCTTC. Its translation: CASSLDSYNEQFF.